This TCR beta chain was recorded in a study of T cells after posttransplantation cyclophosphamide. Study results and limitations: TRB clonality was highly associated with recipient CMV seropositivity and reactivation. Tissue-infiltrating T cells from skin or gut overlapped little with blood T cells. Later post-transplant blood repertoires were often dominated by donor CD8+ memory clones.

Germline assignment: CDR1 MNHEY and CDR2 SMNVEV (reference sequence). This CDR3 is built from 12 residues. Trimming stripped 7 bases from V and 2 bases from J, with 9 bases between. Measured with immunoSEQ multiplex PCR; TCRdb has only the in-frame clones, and not every one. The sample contains some 20,000 clones, almost 99% of which appear only once. Cells defined as naive were viable CD3+CD4+ or CD3+CD8+ and CCR7+CD45RA+CD45RO-CD95-CD27+CD28+. On the day of bone marrow donation, the related graft donor provided peripheral blood. Of note for this clone: Its antigen is not known. Other nucleotide sequences from this sample produce the same CDR3.

The chain links TRBV27 to TRBJ2-7; tentatively, D is TRBD1 (6 bases). Sequencing was carried out using naive CD4+ T cells sorted from PBMCs. This receptor was obtained from a man aged 35-49 years in good health, CMV-negative, and a related stem cell transplant donor. CDR3 nucleotide sequence: TGTGCCAGCAACCCAGGGGCCTACGAGCAGTACTTC. Translating it yields CASNPGAYEQYF.